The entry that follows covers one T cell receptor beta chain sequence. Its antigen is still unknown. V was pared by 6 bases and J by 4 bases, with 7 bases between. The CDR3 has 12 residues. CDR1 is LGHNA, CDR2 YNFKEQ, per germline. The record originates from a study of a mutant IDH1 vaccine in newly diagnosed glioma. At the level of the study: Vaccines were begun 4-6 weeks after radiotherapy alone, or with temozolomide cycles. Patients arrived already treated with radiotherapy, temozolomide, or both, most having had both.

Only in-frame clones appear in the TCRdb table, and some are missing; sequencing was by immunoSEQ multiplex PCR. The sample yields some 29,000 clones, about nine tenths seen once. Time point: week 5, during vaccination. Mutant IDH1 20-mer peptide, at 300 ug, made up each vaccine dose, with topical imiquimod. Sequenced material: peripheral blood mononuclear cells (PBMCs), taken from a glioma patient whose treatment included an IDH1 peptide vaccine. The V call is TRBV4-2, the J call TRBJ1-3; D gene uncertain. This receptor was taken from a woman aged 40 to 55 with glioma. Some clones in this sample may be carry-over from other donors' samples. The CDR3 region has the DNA TGTGCCAGCAGGGCGGGAGGAAACACCATATATTTT. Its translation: CASRAGGNTIYF.